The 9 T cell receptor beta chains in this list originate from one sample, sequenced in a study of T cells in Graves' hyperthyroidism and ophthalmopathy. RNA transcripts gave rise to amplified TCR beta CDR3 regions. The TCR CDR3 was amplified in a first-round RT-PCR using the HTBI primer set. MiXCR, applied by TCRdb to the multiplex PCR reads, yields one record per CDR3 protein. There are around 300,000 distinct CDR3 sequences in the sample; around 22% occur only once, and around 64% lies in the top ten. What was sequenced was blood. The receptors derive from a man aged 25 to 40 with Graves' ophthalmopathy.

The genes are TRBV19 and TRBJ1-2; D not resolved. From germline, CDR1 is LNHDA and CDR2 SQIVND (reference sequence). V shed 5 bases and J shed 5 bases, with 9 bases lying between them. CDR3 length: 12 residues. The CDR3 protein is CASSPTDYGYTF. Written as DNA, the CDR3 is TGTGCCAGTAGTCCGACGGATTATGGCTACACCTTC. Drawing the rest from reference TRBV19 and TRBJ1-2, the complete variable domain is DGGITQSPKYLFRKEGQNVTLSCEQNLNHDAMYWYRQDPGQGLRLIYYSQIVNDFQKGDIAEGYSVSREKKESFPLTVTSAQKNPTAFYLCASSPTDYGYTFGSGTRLTVV.

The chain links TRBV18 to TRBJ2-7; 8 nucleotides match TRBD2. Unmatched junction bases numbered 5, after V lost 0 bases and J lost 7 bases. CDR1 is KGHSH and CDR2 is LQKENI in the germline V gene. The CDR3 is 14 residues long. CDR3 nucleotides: TGTGCCAGCTCACCACCGCGGGGGGCCCGGGAGCAGTACTTC. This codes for CASSPPRGAREQYF.

Here the CDR3 DNA reads TGTGCCAGCAGACTAGCGGGAAGCGGTCTAGAAGCCAAAAACATTCAGTACTTC. Translation: CASRLAGSGLEAKNIQYF. J is TRBJ2-4 and V is TRBV27, with 10 bases aligning to TRBD2. Germline CDR1 and CDR2: MNHEY and SMNVEV (reference sequence). This CDR3 is built from 18 residues. Trimming removed 6 bases from V and 0 bases from J; junction bases left unmatched: 11.

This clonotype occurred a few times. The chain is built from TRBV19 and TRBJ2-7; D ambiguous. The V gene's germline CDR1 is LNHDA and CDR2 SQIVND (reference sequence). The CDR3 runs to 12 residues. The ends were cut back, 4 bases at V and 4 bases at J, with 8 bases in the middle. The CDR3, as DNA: TGTGCCAGTAGTAACCTTGGGTACGAGCAGTACTTC. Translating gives CASSNLGYEQYF.

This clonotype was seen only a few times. The CDR3 sequence is CASSLGGPRGNEQFF. The CDR3 DNA reads TGTGCCAGCAGCTTAGGGGGCCCGAGGGGAAATGAGCAGTTCTTC. The chain joins TRBV7-3 to TRBJ2-1; the D gene is possibly TRBD1 (6 bases). Germline V CDR1 and CDR2: SGHTA, FQGTGA. CDR3 length: 15 amino acids. V was clipped by 2 bases and J by 7 bases, with 15 bases between them.

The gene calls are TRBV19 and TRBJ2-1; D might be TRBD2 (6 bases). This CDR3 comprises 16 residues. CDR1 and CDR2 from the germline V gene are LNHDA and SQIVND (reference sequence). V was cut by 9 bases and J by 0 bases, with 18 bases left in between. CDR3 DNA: TGTGCCAGCACCGGAGCCAAGCGGGTCTCCTACAATGAGCAGTTCTTC. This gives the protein CASTGAKRVSYNEQFF.

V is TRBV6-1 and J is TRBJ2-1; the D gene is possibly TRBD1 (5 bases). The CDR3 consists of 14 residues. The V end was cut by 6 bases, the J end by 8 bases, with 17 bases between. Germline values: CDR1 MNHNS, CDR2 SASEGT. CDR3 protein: CASSSGFRWDEQFF. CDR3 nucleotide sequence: TGTGCCAGCAGCTCAGGGTTTAGGTGGGATGAGCAGTTCTTC.

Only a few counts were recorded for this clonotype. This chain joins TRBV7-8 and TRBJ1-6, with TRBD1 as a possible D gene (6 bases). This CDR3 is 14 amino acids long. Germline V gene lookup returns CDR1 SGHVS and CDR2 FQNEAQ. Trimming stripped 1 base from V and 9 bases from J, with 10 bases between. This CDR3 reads CASSLEQGGSPLHF. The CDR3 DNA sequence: TGTGCCAGCAGCTTAGAACAGGGTGGTTCACCCCTCCACTTT. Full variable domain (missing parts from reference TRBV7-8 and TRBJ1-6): GAGVSQSPRYKVAKRGQDVALRCDPISGHVSLFWYQQALGQGPEFLTYFQNEAQLDKSGLPSDRFFAERPEGSVSTLKIQRTQQEDSAVYLCASSLEQGGSPLHFGNGTRLTVT.

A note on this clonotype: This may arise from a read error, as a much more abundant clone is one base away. The CDR3 spells CASSPRRGLAKNIQYF. The CDR3 nucleotides are TGCGCCAGCAGCCCCAGGAGGGGACTAGCCAAAAACATTCAGTACTTC. The genes are TRBV5-1 and TRBJ2-4; D may be TRBD2 (6 bases). The V end lost 4 bases, the J end lost 0 bases, and 14 bases lay between the germline ends. Germline CDR1 SGHRS, CDR2 YFSETQ. This CDR3 is built from 16 residues.